Given below is one T cell receptor (beta chain) in context. The protocol was immunoSEQ multiplex PCR, while the TCRdb copy is restricted to in-frame clones and leaves out a portion. Of 200,000 to 250,000 clones listed, roughly 80% were seen once; the top ten hold around 1.8%. The sample comes from a study of blood T cell repertoires in COVID-19. Study as a whole: T cells, B-cell-depleted T cells, or PBMCs provided the cDNA or gDNA that served as material.

Germline V gene lookup returns CDR1 ENHRY and CDR2 SYGVKD. The CDR3 sequence is 14 residues long. Trimming left V 6 bases short and J 2 bases short, with 14 bases between. Participant age was roughly 18 to 89 years, and participants resided in fewer than 30 US areas. Self-reported history from a screening survey and questionnaire set each donor's cohort. Sequenced: PBMCs or T cells enriched from blood (not recorded which). The V call is TRBV10-3, the J call TRBJ2-7, with D maybe TRBD1 (6 bases). The receptor was derived from a man in his fifties or sixties who had recovered from COVID-19. CDR3: CAIRQTGPTYEQYF. The CDR3 DNA sequence: TGTGCCATCAGGCAGACAGGTCCAACCTACGAGCAGTACTTC.